Listed below are T cell receptor beta chains from one sample, sequenced in a study of T cell responses to AZD1222 COVID-19 vaccine. Only in-frame clones appear in the TCRdb table, and some are missing; sequencing was by immunoSEQ multiplex PCR. The sample includes 200,000 to 300,000 clones, about 92% of them seen just once. This specimen consisted of peripheral blood, obtained on day 0 of AZD1222 vaccination. Receptors originate from an adult in good health. Each CDR3 is given with its conserved first and last residue. A D gene is named only where the DNA matches it firmly. Only some rows state a clone size, as once, few, many or a class for expanded clones.

NA	TRBJ2-3	TRBV4-2	14	NA	TGTGCCAGCAGCAGAGGGGCTAATACAGATACGCAGTATTTT	CASSRGANTDTQYF
NA	TRBJ1-5	TRBV7-2	17	NA	TGTGCCAGCAGCTTAGCGGGACGGCCCTATAGCAATCAGCCCCAGCATTTT	CASSLAGRPYSNQPQHF
NA	TRBJ2-7	TRBV10-3	16	NA	TGTGCCATCAGTGAGCGGGGGGCAGGGTCGGCGTACGAGCAGTACTTC	CAISERGAGSAYEQYF
NA	TRBJ1-5	TRBV19	13	TRBD1	TGTGCCAGTAGTGGACAGGCGGCCGGGCCCCAGCATTTT	CASSGQAAGPQHF
NA	TRBJ2-2	TRBV11-3	14	NA	TGTGCCAGCAGTCATACACCGAACACCGGGGAGCTGTTTTTT	CASSHTPNTGELFF
NA	TRBJ1-6	TRBV2	15	NA	TGTGCCAGCACCGGAAGTCAGGGACACAATTCACCCCTCCACTTT	CASTGSQGHNSPLHF
NA	TRBJ2-7	TRBV12-3/TRBV12-4	13	NA	TGTGCCAGCAGTTTTTATGGGAGTGGCGAGCAGTACTTC	CASSFYGSGEQYF
NA	TRBJ2-7	TRBV10-2	13	NA	TGCGCCAGCAGTGACGCATTAGCCTACGAGCAGTACTTC	CASSDALAYEQYF
once	TRBJ2-3	TRBV5-5	14	TRBD2	TGTGCCAGCAGCACTGGCGGGAGGGTGGATACGCAGTATTTT	CASSTGGRVDTQYF
NA	TRBJ1-1	TRBV28	15	TRBD1	TGTGCCAGCAGTAGGGACAGGGGGCGGGACACTGAAGCTTTCTTT	CASSRDRGRDTEAFF
NA	TRBJ1-5	TRBV2	14	NA	TGTGCCAGCAGTCAACAGGGAGGCGATCAGCCCCAGCATTTT	CASSQQGGDQPQHF
NA	TRBJ1-1	TRBV5-1	15	TRBD1	TGCGCCAGCAGCCTACTACAGGGGGCGGACACTGAAGCTTTCTTT	CASSLLQGADTEAFF
NA	TRBJ2-7	TRBV7-2	14	TRBD2	TGTGCCAGCAGCCAGGGAGGGCCCTCCTACGAGCAGTACTTC	CASSQGGPSYEQYF
NA	TRBJ1-5	TRBV28	14	TRBD1	TGTGCCAGCATCCTAACTACAGGGGGAAGGCCCCAGCATTTT	CASILTTGGRPQHF
NA	TRBJ1-6	TRBV7-2	15	NA	TGTGCCAGCAGCTTCCGGGACCCCGGATTGTCACCCCTCCACTTT	CASSFRDPGLSPLHF
once	TRBJ2-7	TRBV23-1	16	TRBD2	TGCGCCAGCAGTCAAGGGACTAGCGGAGGCCCCTACGAGCAGTACTTC	CASSQGTSGGPYEQYF
NA	TRBJ2-7	TRBV2	11	NA	TGTGCCAGCAGCCAAAGGGCCGAGCAGTACTTC	CASSQRAEQYF
NA	TRBJ1-1	TRBV2	17	TRBD1	TGTGCCAGCAGTCTACTCGCCATCCGGGACAGGAGCCGTAGAGCTTTCTTT	CASSLLAIRDRSRRAFF
NA	TRBJ1-1	TRBV3-1/TRBV3-2	13	TRBD1	TGTGCCAGCAGCCCCAGGGGGGATTACGAAGCTTTCTTT	CASSPRGDYEAFF
NA	TRBJ1-1	TRBV6-5	16	NA	TGTGCCAGCAGTTACTCCGAGGGTATACCGAACACTGAAGCTTTCTTT	CASSYSEGIPNTEAFF